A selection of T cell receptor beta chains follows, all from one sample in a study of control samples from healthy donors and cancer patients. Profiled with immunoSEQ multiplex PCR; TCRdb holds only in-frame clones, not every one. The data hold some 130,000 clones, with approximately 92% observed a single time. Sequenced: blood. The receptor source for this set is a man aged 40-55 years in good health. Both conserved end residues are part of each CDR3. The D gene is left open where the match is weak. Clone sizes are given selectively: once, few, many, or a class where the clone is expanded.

CDR3 DNA: TGCGCCAGCAGCTTGGACTTGACAGTACGCTATGGCTACACCTTC
CDR3 protein: CASSLDLTVRYGYTF
V gene: TRBV5-1
CDR3 length: 15
J gene: TRBJ1-2
D gene: .
clone size: .

CDR3 DNA: TGTGCCAGCAGCCAACTCGGGACGGTTTACGAGCAGTACTTC
CDR3 protein: CASSQLGTVYEQYF
V gene: TRBV14
CDR3 length: 14
J gene: TRBJ2-7
D gene: .
clone size: .

CDR3 DNA: TGTGCCAGTAGGATATCGGCCGGGGACAGGGTTGGGGCGTATAGCAATCAGCCCCAGCATTTT
CDR3 protein: CASRISAGDRVGAYSNQPQHF
V gene: TRBV19
CDR3 length: 21
J gene: TRBJ1-5
D gene: TRBD1
clone size: .

CDR3 DNA: TGTGCCAGCAGTCTTCTACGGTTAAGGGGGACCTACGAGCAGTACTTC
CDR3 protein: CASSLLRLRGTYEQYF
V gene: TRBV28
CDR3 length: 16
J gene: TRBJ2-7
D gene: .
clone size: .

CDR3 DNA: TGTGCCACCAGTGGGGCAGGGCGGACCGGGGAGCTGTTTTTT
CDR3 protein: CATSGAGRTGELFF
V gene: TRBV24-1
CDR3 length: 14
J gene: TRBJ2-2
D gene: .
clone size: .

CDR3 DNA: TGTGCCAGCAGAGCACCGGGACAGGGGTTCCACGAACAGTACTTC
CDR3 protein: CASRAPGQGFHEQYF
V gene: TRBV6-5
CDR3 length: 15
J gene: TRBJ2-7
D gene: TRBD1
clone size: .

CDR3 DNA: TGTGCTAGTCGTTTAAGCTCCTACGAGCAGTACTTC
CDR3 protein: CASRLSSYEQYF
V gene: TRBV12-5
CDR3 length: 12
J gene: TRBJ2-7
D gene: .
clone size: .

CDR3 DNA: TGCGCCAGCAGCCAAGATCTCCAGGGGATCTACGAGCAGTACTTC
CDR3 protein: CASSQDLQGIYEQYF
V gene: TRBV4-1
CDR3 length: 15
J gene: TRBJ2-7
D gene: .
clone size: .

CDR3 DNA: TGTGCCAGCAGCGTAGGCGGGGGGGCTAGGGATGAGCAGTTCTTC
CDR3 protein: CASSVGGGARDEQFF
V gene: TRBV9
CDR3 length: 15
J gene: TRBJ2-1
D gene: TRBD2
clone size: .

CDR3 DNA: TGTGCCAGCTCGATAGCAGGGCGGTTGTACGAGCAGTACTTC
CDR3 protein: CASSIAGRLYEQYF
V gene: TRBV7-9
CDR3 length: 14
J gene: TRBJ2-7
D gene: .
clone size: .

CDR3 DNA: TGTGCCAGCAGCGCCGGACTGTATAGCAATCAGCCCCAGCATTTT
CDR3 protein: CASSAGLYSNQPQHF
V gene: TRBV5-8
CDR3 length: 15
J gene: TRBJ1-5
D gene: .
clone size: medium-sized

CDR3 DNA: TGTGCCAGCAGCCAACTTGACAGTGGTAATTCACCCCTCCACTTT
CDR3 protein: CASSQLDSGNSPLHF
V gene: TRBV27
CDR3 length: 15
J gene: TRBJ1-6
D gene: .
clone size: .

CDR3 DNA: TGTGCCAGCAGCTTAACCCTCGGTAAAGGGACAGGGGTCGATGGCTACACCTTC
CDR3 protein: CASSLTLGKGTGVDGYTF
V gene: TRBV11-2
CDR3 length: 18
J gene: TRBJ1-2
D gene: TRBD1
clone size: .

CDR3 DNA: TGTGCCAGCTTAACGGGACTAGCGGACTGTCGGGCAGATACGCAGTATTTT
CDR3 protein: CASLTGLADCRADTQYF
V gene: TRBV21-1
CDR3 length: 17
J gene: TRBJ2-3
D gene: .
clone size: .

CDR3 DNA: TGTGCCAGCTCACCACCGACTAGCGGGGGGTTACTAGCCAAAAACATTCAGTACTTC
CDR3 protein: CASSPPTSGGLLAKNIQYF
V gene: TRBV18
CDR3 length: 19
J gene: TRBJ2-4
D gene: TRBD2
clone size: .

CDR3 DNA: TGTGCCAGCAGCAGGGGGCTTAATCAGCCCCAGCATTTT
CDR3 protein: CASSRGLNQPQHF
V gene: TRBV14
CDR3 length: 13
J gene: TRBJ1-5
D gene: TRBD1
clone size: .

CDR3 DNA: TGTGCCAGCAGCCAAGACGGCACTAGCGGAACCTACGAGCAGTACTTC
CDR3 protein: CASSQDGTSGTYEQYF
V gene: TRBV4-2
CDR3 length: 16
J gene: TRBJ2-7
D gene: TRBD2
clone size: .

CDR3 DNA: TGTGCCAGCAGCTTAGACCCTACAGGGTACGGCTACACCTTC
CDR3 protein: CASSLDPTGYGYTF
V gene: TRBV7-2
CDR3 length: 14
J gene: TRBJ1-2
D gene: .
clone size: .

CDR3 DNA: TGTGCCAGCAGAACAGACAACAATGAGCAGTTCTTC
CDR3 protein: CASRTDNNEQFF
V gene: TRBV12-3/TRBV12-4
CDR3 length: 12
J gene: TRBJ2-1
D gene: .
clone size: .

CDR3 DNA: TGCGCCAGCAGCCCCGGGACGGCACCGTACGAGCAGTACTTC
CDR3 protein: CASSPGTAPYEQYF
V gene: TRBV5-1
CDR3 length: 14
J gene: TRBJ2-7
D gene: .
clone size: .

CDR3 DNA: TGTGCCAGCAGCTATTCGGCCGGCACAGATACGCAGTATTTT
CDR3 protein: CASSYSAGTDTQYF
V gene: TRBV2
CDR3 length: 14
J gene: TRBJ2-3
D gene: .
clone size: .

CDR3 DNA: TGTGCCAGTACCACAGCCCCTGTAAGGGATCAGCCCCAGCATTTT
CDR3 protein: CASTTAPVRDQPQHF
V gene: TRBV19
CDR3 length: 15
J gene: TRBJ1-5
D gene: .
clone size: .

CDR3 DNA: TGTGCCAGCAGACTATCCCCACCTAACTATGGCTACACCTTC
CDR3 protein: CASRLSPPNYGYTF
V gene: TRBV6-6
CDR3 length: 14
J gene: TRBJ1-2
D gene: .
clone size: few

CDR3 DNA: TGTGCCAGCAGCGGAGGATCGGCGACTTTTACTGAAGCTTTCTTT
CDR3 protein: CASSGGSATFTEAFF
V gene: TRBV9
CDR3 length: 15
J gene: TRBJ1-1
D gene: .
clone size: .

CDR3 DNA: TGTGCCAGCAGCCGAATAGGGAGACAGATGGCCAAAAACATTCAGTACTTC
CDR3 protein: CASSRIGRQMAKNIQYF
V gene: TRBV3-1/TRBV3-2
CDR3 length: 17
J gene: TRBJ2-4
D gene: .
clone size: .

CDR3 DNA: TGTGCCAGCAGCCCCCCCGGGGACGGGTTTAGGCAGTTCTTC
CDR3 protein: CASSPPGDGFRQFF
V gene: TRBV9
CDR3 length: 14
J gene: TRBJ2-1
D gene: .
clone size: .

CDR3 DNA: TGTGCCAGCAGGGTCGGGGGAAACACTGAAGCTTTCTTT
CDR3 protein: CASRVGGNTEAFF
V gene: TRBV2
CDR3 length: 13
J gene: TRBJ1-1
D gene: .
clone size: .

CDR3 DNA: TGTGCCAGCAGTTTAAATACTGGTTACGAGCAGTACTTC
CDR3 protein: CASSLNTGYEQYF
V gene: TRBV27
CDR3 length: 13
J gene: TRBJ2-7
D gene: .
clone size: .

CDR3 DNA: TGTGCCAGCAGCCCCTATCGCGGGGCTGAAGCTTTCTTT
CDR3 protein: CASSPYRGAEAFF
V gene: TRBV7-2
CDR3 length: 13
J gene: TRBJ1-1
D gene: .
clone size: .

CDR3 DNA: TGTGCCAGCAGCTTATCCGGTGGTGCGTCCTCCTACGAGCAGTACTTC
CDR3 protein: CASSLSGGASSYEQYF
V gene: TRBV7-2
CDR3 length: 16
J gene: TRBJ2-7
D gene: .
clone size: .

CDR3 DNA: TGTGCCAGCAGCCAAGATGGGACTAGCAGTGAGCAGTTCTTC
CDR3 protein: CASSQDGTSSEQFF
V gene: TRBV3-1/TRBV3-2
CDR3 length: 14
J gene: TRBJ2-1
D gene: TRBD2
clone size: .

CDR3 DNA: TGTGCCAGCAGGGCAACGGGACAGGGGGTAGCTTTCTTT
CDR3 protein: CASRATGQGVAFF
V gene: TRBV2
CDR3 length: 13
J gene: TRBJ1-1
D gene: TRBD1
clone size: .

CDR3 DNA: TGCAGTGCTCGTCAACTTTATGGCTACACCTTC
CDR3 protein: CSARQLYGYTF
V gene: TRBV20-1
CDR3 length: 11
J gene: TRBJ1-2
D gene: .
clone size: few

CDR3 DNA: TGCAGCGTTGACTCCCAGGGGACAGGGGAAAAACTGTTTTTT
CDR3 protein: CSVDSQGTGEKLFF
V gene: TRBV29-1
CDR3 length: 14
J gene: TRBJ1-4
D gene: TRBD1
clone size: .

CDR3 DNA: TGTGCCAGCAGTGAAGTAGCTTACGGGACCCTCGTCTTGCCCCTCCACTTT
CDR3 protein: CASSEVAYGTLVLPLHF
V gene: TRBV6-1
CDR3 length: 17
J gene: TRBJ1-6
D gene: .
clone size: .

CDR3 DNA: TGTGCCGTCCGGGACCCGACCTTAAACACTGAAGCTTTCTTT
CDR3 protein: CAVRDPTLNTEAFF
V gene: TRBV10-3
CDR3 length: 14
J gene: TRBJ1-1
D gene: .
clone size: .

CDR3 DNA: TGCGCCAGCAGCTCGACAGCACCCATGAACACTGAAGCTTTCTTT
CDR3 protein: CASSSTAPMNTEAFF
V gene: TRBV5-1
CDR3 length: 15
J gene: TRBJ1-1
D gene: .
clone size: .

CDR3 DNA: TGTGCCAGCAGCTTAAGACTGGGACAAGAGACCCAGTACTTC
CDR3 protein: CASSLRLGQETQYF
V gene: TRBV13
CDR3 length: 14
J gene: TRBJ2-5
D gene: .
clone size: .

CDR3 DNA: TGTGCCAGTACTCAGACAGGTTTGATATATGCGAACACCGGGGAGCTGTTTTTT
CDR3 protein: CASTQTGLIYANTGELFF
V gene: TRBV19
CDR3 length: 18
J gene: TRBJ2-2
D gene: .
clone size: .